This T cell receptor (beta chain) was observed in a study of post-analysis software for immune sequencing data. Study details: Patients with relapsing-remitting, secondary progressive and progressive-relapsing multiple sclerosis courses were all represented.

A note on this clonotype: The antigen remains undetermined.

Unique molecular identifiers had been added to the TCR beta cDNA libraries. Yield was roughly 0.5 million cDNA molecules from about 0.94 to 9.7 million T cells. One entry per CDR3 protein, called by TCRdb with MiXCR from the PCR reads. This table holds 450,000 to 650,000 distinct CDR3 sequences, 44% found once. Whole-study results and caveats: For normalized Chao1 diversity, multiple sclerosis patients scored significantly lower than controls did. Four to six TRBV segments were more frequent in patients than controls; TRBV5-6, TRBV5-1 and TRBV20-1 belonged to this group.

Per germline, CDR1 DFQATT and CDR2 SNEGSKA (reference sequence). V lost 5 bases, J lost 0 bases, and 10 bases lay in between. CDR3 length: 14 amino acids. The source of this sequence is a girl between 5 and 17 years old with multiple sclerosis. What was sequenced was blood. V gene TRBV20-1 combines with J gene TRBJ1-4; the D is unclear. CDR3 residues: CSAVDGPTNEKLFF. The CDR3 DNA follows: TGCAGTGCTGTGGACGGACCAACTAATGAAAAACTGTTTTTT.